This T cell receptor beta chain is from a study of T cell responses to AZD1222 COVID-19 vaccine. Assay used: immunoSEQ multiplex PCR; TCRdb lists only in-frame clones, some missing. Found here are 150,000 to 180,000 clones, 85% to 90% of them singletons; the top ten hold 5.5% to 6%. V lost 2 bases to trimming and J lost 3 bases, with 11 bases between them. CDR3 size: 15 residues. Germline V gene sequence: CDR1 SGHTA, CDR2 FQGNSA. The TCR sequence derives from an adult in good health. The rearrangement links TRBV7-2 to TRBJ2-1; a weak D match, TRBD1 (5 bases). The starting material was peripheral blood, obtained on day 0 of MenACWY control vaccination. CDR3 in amino acids: CASSLLGRDYNEQFF. Written as DNA, the CDR3 is TGTGCCAGCAGCTTATTGGGCAGGGACTACAATGAGCAGTTCTTC.